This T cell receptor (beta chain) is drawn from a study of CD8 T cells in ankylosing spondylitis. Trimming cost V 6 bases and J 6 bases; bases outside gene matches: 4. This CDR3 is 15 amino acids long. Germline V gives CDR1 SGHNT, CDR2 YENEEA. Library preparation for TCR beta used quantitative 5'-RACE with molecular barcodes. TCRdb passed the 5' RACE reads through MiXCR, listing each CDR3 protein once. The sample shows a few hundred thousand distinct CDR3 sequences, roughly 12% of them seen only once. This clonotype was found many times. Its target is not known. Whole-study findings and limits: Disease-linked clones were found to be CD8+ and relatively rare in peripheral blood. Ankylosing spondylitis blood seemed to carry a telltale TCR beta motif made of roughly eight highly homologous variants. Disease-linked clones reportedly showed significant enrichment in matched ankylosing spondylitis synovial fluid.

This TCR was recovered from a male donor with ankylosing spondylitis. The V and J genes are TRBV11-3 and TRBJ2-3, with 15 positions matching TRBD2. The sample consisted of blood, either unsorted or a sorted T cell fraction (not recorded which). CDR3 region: CASRSGTSGRDTQYF. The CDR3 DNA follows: TGTGCCAGCAGATCCGGGACTAGCGGGAGGGATACGCAGTATTTT.